The 2 T cell receptor beta chains below come from one sample, sequenced in a study of blood T cells in healthy people across ages. Primers used in a second PCR of roughly 7 to 12 cycles were a sample-barcoded 5' primer and a J-beta primer mix. TCRdb reanalysed the 5' RACE reads using MiXCR and keeps one entry per CDR3 protein. The sample shows some 1.5 million distinct CDR3 sequences, 28% of them seen only once. The specimen sequenced was blood. The receptors come from a woman aged 25 to 39 in good health.

This clonotype showed up many times. The chain couples TRBV7-3 to TRBJ2-3, with 10 bases aligning to TRBD2. CDR3 length: 17 residues. The germline V gene encodes CDR1 SGHTA and CDR2 FQGTGA. Trimming at V came to 4 bases and at J to 0 bases, leaving 7 bases not matched to a gene. CDR3 sequence reads: CASSSPSGGASTDTQYF. The CDR3 nucleotides read TGTGCCAGCAGCTCCCCGAGCGGGGGGGCCAGCACAGATACGCAGTATTTT.

This clonotype was counted a few times. The chain links TRBV27 to TRBJ1-2, with 8 bases fitting TRBD1. Germline values: CDR1 MNHEY, CDR2 SMNVEV (reference sequence). The V segment lost 6 bases and the J segment 3 bases; nucleotides outside the gene matches: 9. This CDR3 comprises 15 residues. DNA of the CDR3: TGTGCCAGCAGCGAGACAGGGGTCGGGGACTATGGCTACACCTTC. It specifies CASSETGVGDYGYTF.